A single sample is the source of the 24 T cell receptor beta chains below, sequenced in a study of PD-L1 blockade in urothelial cancer. Time point described: pretreatment peripheral blood. Profiled with immunoSEQ multiplex PCR; TCRdb holds only in-frame clones, not every one. The table includes around 92,000 clones, about 90% detected once. Sample: PBMCs, taken around atezolizumab (anti-PD-L1) treatment. These receptors came from an elderly woman with urothelial cancer.

The chain employs TRBV28 and TRBJ2-3; D possibly corresponds to TRBD1 (6 bases). The CDR3 length is 15 residues. V lost 2 bases, J lost 1 base, and 10 bases lay in between. CDR1 and CDR2 from the germline V gene are MDHEN and SYDVKM. This CDR3 is CASSLGAGGTDTQYF. The CDR3 coding sequence is TGTGCCAGCAGTTTAGGGGCAGGGGGCACAGATACGCAGTATTTT.

Note on this clone: Other DNA sequences in the sample encode the same CDR3. The chain links TRBV6-5 to TRBJ1-1, with 8 bases fitting TRBD1. Per germline, CDR1 MNHEY and CDR2 SVGAGI. The junction had 3 bases not matched to a gene; V was cut back by 6 bases and J by 0 bases. There are 14 residues in the CDR3. CDR3 sequence reads: CASRLDRVNTEAFF. The DNA for the CDR3 is TGTGCCAGCAGGCTGGACAGGGTGAACACTGAAGCTTTCTTT.

Comments on this clone: No conserved phenylalanine or tryptophan ends this CDR3, so it is likely a read error. Written as DNA, the CDR3 is TGTGCCAGCAGCCCTCTGAACGGGGGAGGGAGCGGCTACACCTCC. This gives the protein CASSPLNGGGSGYTS. The J gene is TRBJ1-2, the V gene TRBV6-6, with a possible D match to TRBD1 (5 bases). Trimming took 6 bases from V and 8 from J, leaving 22 bases between them. The CDR3 sequence is 15 residues long. CDR1 and CDR2 from the germline V gene are MNHNY and SVGAGI (reference sequence).

This chain uses TRBV6-5 with TRBJ1-1; D gene uncertain. The ends were cut back, 6 bases at V and 5 bases at J, with 10 bases in the middle. Per the germline V gene, CDR1 is MNHEY and CDR2 is SVGAGI. The CDR3 totals 12 residues. The CDR3 DNA reads as TGTGCCAGCAGGGAGGGATCTACTGAAGCTTTCTTT. This translates into CASREGSTEAFF.

J is TRBJ1-2 and V is TRBV27; maybe TRBD1 (5 bases). V shed 8 bases and J shed 0 bases, with 10 bases lying between them. Germline CDR1 and CDR2: MNHEY and SMNVEV (reference sequence). The CDR3 consists of 13 residues. The DNA of the CDR3 is TGTGCCAGCGGCAGGGAAGCTAACTATGGCTACACCTTC. Protein: CASGREANYGYTF.

This clone was counted between two and nine times. J is TRBJ2-7 and V is TRBV4-1, with 7 bases fitting TRBD2. The CDR3 length is 15 residues. The germline V gene has CDR1 MGHRA and CDR2 YSYEKL. V lost 4 bases, J lost 1 base, and 7 bases stayed unmatched. Written as DNA, the CDR3 is TGCGCCAGCAGCCGCGCCGGGACTACTTCCTACGAGCAGTACTTC. Its protein product is CASSRAGTTSYEQYF.

This chain links TRBV5-8 with TRBJ1-5; TRBD1 matches at 7 bases. V lost 0 bases and J lost 7; bases outside the gene matches: 7. Germline V gives CDR1 SGHTS, CDR2 YDEGEE. The CDR3 consists of 15 residues. The DNA of the CDR3 is TGTGCCAGCAGCTTGGAAGGGGGCGGTGGACAGCCCCAGCATTTT. Encoded protein: CASSLEGGGGQPQHF.

As to this clone: Its ends do not fully match the called genes, so a read error is possible. This same CDR3 is encoded by further DNA sequences in the sample. This chain links TRBV6-1 with TRBJ2-7, with 9 bases aligning to TRBD1. This CDR3 is built from 13 residues. Germline values: CDR1 MNHNS, CDR2 SASEGT. The CDR3 reads CASIGTGWYEQYF. The CDR3 region has the DNA TGCGCCAGCATTGGGACAGGGTGGTACGAGCAGTACTTC.

V usage is TRBV30 and J usage is TRBJ2-5, with D tentatively TRBD1 (7 bases). The DNA end lines up better with TRBJ2-7; the J call may be wrong. The CDR3 extends over 15 amino acids. The germline gives CDR1 GTSNPN, CDR2 SVGIG (reference sequence). This chain's CDR3 is CALKFKTGRTYEQYF. The CDR3 DNA reads TGTGCCTTGAAGTTTAAGACAGGGAGGACCTACGAGCAGTACTTC.

J is TRBJ1-5 and V is TRBV18; TRBD1 agrees at 8 bases. Losses at the gene ends were 3 bases for V and 0 bases for J; bases not matched to a gene: 1. Germline assignment: CDR1 KGHSH and CDR2 LQKENI. This CDR3 spans 15 amino acids. CDR3 loop: CASSPTGDSNQPQHF. In DNA, the CDR3 is TGTGCCAGCTCACCGACAGGGGATAGCAATCAGCCCCAGCATTTT.

The gene calls are TRBV7-2 and TRBJ2-7; tentative D call: TRBD1 (6 bases). The CDR3 has 15 residues. Trimming took off 2 bases at V and 2 bases at J, with 13 bases between the two ends. CDR1 is SGHTA, CDR2 FQGNSA, per germline. CDR3 residues: CASSLRLGATYEQYF. CDR3 sequence (DNA): TGTGCCAGCAGCTTAAGGCTGGGGGCGACCTACGAGCAGTACTTC.

The rearrangement links TRBV2 to TRBJ2-7, with 11 nucleotides matching TRBD2. V lost 4 bases and J lost 1; bases outside the gene matches: 0. CDR1 and CDR2 from the germline V gene are SNHLY and FYNNEI. The CDR3 contains 14 residues. The CDR3, as DNA: TGTGCCAGCAGTGGACTAGCGGGATCCTACGAGCAGTACTTC. This codes for CASSGLAGSYEQYF.

CDR3 residues: CASSHGLNNEQFF. CDR3 in DNA: TGCGCCAGCAGCCACGGACTGAACAATGAGCAGTTCTTC. This rearrangement joins TRBV4-1 to TRBJ2-1, with TRBD2 as a possible D gene (5 bases). The CDR3 is made up of 13 amino acids. Trimming took off 3 bases at V and 5 bases at J, with 8 bases between the two ends. Germline V gene data show CDR1 as MGHRA and CDR2 as YSYEKL.

This chain links TRBV7-2 with TRBJ2-1, with D maybe TRBD2 (5 bases). Looked up from germline, CDR1 is SGHTA and CDR2 is FQGNSA. V lost 4 bases to trimming and J lost 5 bases, with 18 bases between them. The CDR3 extends over 16 amino acids. The CDR3 DNA follows: TGTGCCAGCAGCTCCGCACTAAGACTTAGCGACAATGAGCAGTTCTTC. It is translated as CASSSALRLSDNEQFF.

J is TRBJ2-7 and V is TRBV28; TRBD2 agrees at 10 bases. This CDR3 is built from 15 residues. After removal of 3 bases from V and 6 bases from J, the junction contained 8 bases not matched to a gene. Germline CDR1 MDHEN, CDR2 SYDVKM. The CDR3 region is CASSLALAGVGEQYF. CDR3 nucleotides: TGTGCCAGCAGTTTGGCTCTAGCGGGAGTTGGCGAGCAGTACTTC. Full variable domain (missing parts from reference TRBV28 and TRBJ2-7): DVKVTQSSRYLVKRTGEKVFLECVQDMDHENMFWYRQDPGLGLRLIYFSYDVKMKEKGDIPEGYSVSREKKERFSLILESASTNQTSMYLCASSLALAGVGEQYFGPGTRLTVT.

The rearrangement uses TRBV5-4 and TRBJ2-3; 8 nucleotides align to TRBD2. J gave up 3 bases and V 0 bases, and 6 bases lay outside the gene matches. This CDR3 region has 16 residues. CDR1 SGHNT and CDR2 YYREEE come from the germline V gene (reference sequence). The CDR3 protein is CASSLAGGGTTDTQYF. In DNA form, the CDR3 reads TGTGCCAGCAGCTTGGCCGGGGGGGGAACAACAGATACGCAGTATTTT.

This clone has only one observation. The DNA of the CDR3 is TGTGCCAGCAGTCAACGAGGGGGGGGAGAGACCCAGTACTTC. This translates into CASSQRGGGETQYF. V and J are TRBV25-1 and TRBJ2-5, with D perhaps TRBD2 (7 bases). The CDR3 sequence is 14 residues long. The V end was cut by 5 bases, the J end by 4 bases, with 14 bases between. Germline lookup yields CDR1 MGHDK and CDR2 SYGVNS.

The chain joins TRBV6-1 to TRBJ2-7; 7 nucleotides align to TRBD2. Germline CDR1 and CDR2: MNHNS and SASEGT. V was clipped by 7 bases and J by 4 bases; unmatched bases: 13. The CDR3 totals 15 residues. CDR3 sequence (DNA): TGTGCCAGCACCCTGTATATAAAGGGAGGGTACGAGCAGTACTTC. Amino acids: CASTLYIKGGYEQYF.

The chain combines TRBV6-1 with TRBJ1-1, with TRBD1 identical over 7 bases. This CDR3 is 15 amino acids long. Germline assignment: CDR1 MNHNS and CDR2 SASEGT. V trimming: 1 base; J trimming: 4 bases; junction bases outside the gene matches: 6. The CDR3: CASSEEGAVGTEAFF. The CDR3 DNA is TGTGCCAGCAGTGAAGAGGGGGCTGTTGGCACTGAAGCTTTCTTT.

The chain is built from TRBV12-5 and TRBJ1-1; TRBD1 is a possible D gene (5 bases). The CDR3 consists of 12 residues. With 5 bases removed from V and 12 bases from J, the gap between germline ends came to 16 bases. In germline, CDR1 is LGHNT, CDR2 FRNRAP. The chain's CDR3 is CASGTGVGVTFF. The CDR3 DNA sequence: TGTGCTAGTGGTACAGGAGTAGGGGTAACTTTCTTT. Complete variable domain (other parts from reference TRBV12-5 and TRBJ1-1): DARVTQTPRHKVTEMGQEVTMRCQPILGHNTVFWYRQTMMQGLELLAYFRNRAPLDDSGMPKDRFSAEMPDATLATLKIQPSEPRDSAVYFCASGTGVGVTFFGQGTRLTVV.

This clone appeared a single time. The rearrangement joins TRBV5-4 to TRBJ2-5; TRBD2 might be the D (6 bases). The CDR3 consists of 15 residues. CDR1 SGHNT and CDR2 YYREEE come from the germline V gene (reference sequence). Trimming took off 2 bases at V and 5 bases at J, with 16 bases between the two ends. CDR3 residues: CASSFGGVSRETQYF. The DNA of the CDR3 is TGTGCCAGCAGCTTCGGGGGTGTCTCGAGGGAGACCCAGTACTTC.

V and J are TRBV5-6 and TRBJ2-1, with D tentatively TRBD2 (6 bases). Trimming shortened V by 4 bases and J by 4 bases, and 15 bases separated the two germline ends. This CDR3 region has 15 residues. Germline CDR1 and CDR2: SGHDT and YYEEEE. Here the CDR3 reads CASSRRTTQYNEQFF. CDR3 nucleotide sequence: TGTGCCAGCAGCCGAAGGACTACCCAATACAATGAGCAGTTCTTC.

This chain uses TRBV7-3 with TRBJ2-1; tentatively, D is TRBD2 (6 bases). The V end lost 6 bases, the J end lost 4 bases, and 16 bases lay between the germline ends. CDR1 and CDR2 (germline): SGHTA, FQGTGA. This CDR3 has 15 amino acids. The CDR3 is CASSLGLAQYNEQFF. For the CDR3, the DNA is TGTGCCAGCAGTCTTGGGCTAGCGCAGTACAATGAGCAGTTCTTC.

CDR3 sequence: CASSPSNEQFF. The DNA of the CDR3 is TGTGCCAGCAGCCCGAGCAATGAGCAGTTCTTC. The chain is built from TRBV7-9 and TRBJ2-1; no clear D gene. Between the trimmed V and J ends, which lost 5 bases and 6 bases, there was a span of 5 bases. Germline CDR1 SEHNR, CDR2 FQNEAQ (reference sequence). This CDR3 region has 11 residues.